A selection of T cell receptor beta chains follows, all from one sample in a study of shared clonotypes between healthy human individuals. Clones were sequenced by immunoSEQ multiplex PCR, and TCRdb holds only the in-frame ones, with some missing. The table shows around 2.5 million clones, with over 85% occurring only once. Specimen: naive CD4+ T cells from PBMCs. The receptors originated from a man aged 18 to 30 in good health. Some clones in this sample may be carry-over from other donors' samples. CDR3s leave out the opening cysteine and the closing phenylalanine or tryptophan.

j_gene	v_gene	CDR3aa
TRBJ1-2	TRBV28	ASSSPNRAYYGYT
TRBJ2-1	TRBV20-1	SAFRGERF
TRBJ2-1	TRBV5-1	ASSSGQGHNEQF
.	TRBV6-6	ASSYSRTSYEQY
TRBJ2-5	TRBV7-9	ASSRGQSETQY
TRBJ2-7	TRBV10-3	AISESLAVSYEQY
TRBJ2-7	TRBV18	ASLGQGATYEQY
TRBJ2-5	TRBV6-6	ASSPGLAGVETQY
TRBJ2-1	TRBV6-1	ASSENRHYNEQF
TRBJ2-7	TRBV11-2	ASSFDSPAGLSYEQY
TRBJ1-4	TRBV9	ASSPLPGQGRENEKLF
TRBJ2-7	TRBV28	ASSLRHRVPEQY
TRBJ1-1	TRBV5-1	ASSLTGIVDTEAF
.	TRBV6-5	ASSRDSNEQY
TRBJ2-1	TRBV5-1	ASSLARTSGKSYNEQF
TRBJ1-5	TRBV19	ASSYQDNQPQH
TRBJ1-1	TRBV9	ATRGNPVGPCFSGWTEAF
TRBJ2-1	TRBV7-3	ASSLISGRAFDEQF
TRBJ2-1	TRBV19	ASREREVYNEQF
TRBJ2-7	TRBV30	AWSVSQLHYEQY
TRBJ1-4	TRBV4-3	ASSQDRTGEKLF
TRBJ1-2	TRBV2	ASSLLGTGLVGRDGYT
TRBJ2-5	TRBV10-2	ASSPGQETQY
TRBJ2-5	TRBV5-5	ASSLAQETQY
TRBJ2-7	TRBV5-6	ASSLGLAGISEQY
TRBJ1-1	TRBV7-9	ASGQGGQNTEAF
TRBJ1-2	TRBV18	ASSPGTVNYGYT
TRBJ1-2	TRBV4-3	ASSLTGTGYGYT
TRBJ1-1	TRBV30	AWSQQRNTEAF
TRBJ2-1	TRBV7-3	ASSLYPGSSYNEQF
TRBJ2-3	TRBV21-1	ASSNGTSGTFYTDTQY
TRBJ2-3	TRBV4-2	ASSQDQGDFTDTQY
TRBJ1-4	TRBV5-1	ASSLDANEKLF
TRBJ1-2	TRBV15	ATSRDLTGILFGYT
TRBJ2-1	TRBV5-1	ASSPETSVLNEQF
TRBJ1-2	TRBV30	AWSPRGQSPTRRAT
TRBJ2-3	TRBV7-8	ASSFRGLAGNTDTQY
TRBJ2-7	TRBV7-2	ASTADAHTYEQY
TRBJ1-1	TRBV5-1	ASSSGQGTEAF
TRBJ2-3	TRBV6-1	ASSARVVRSDTQY
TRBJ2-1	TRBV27	ASSSGLAGIYNEQF
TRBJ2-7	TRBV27	ASSWTGEYEQY
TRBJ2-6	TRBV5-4	ASTPGGGANVLT
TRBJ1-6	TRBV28	ASSSGNSPLH
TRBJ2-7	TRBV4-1	ASSQDKGQVGYEQY
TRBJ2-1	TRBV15	ATSRGQGTGNEQF
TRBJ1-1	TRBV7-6	ASSSGKGGTEAF
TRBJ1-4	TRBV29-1	SALGQGREKLF
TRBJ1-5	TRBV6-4	ASSIDSNQPQH
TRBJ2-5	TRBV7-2	ASSLFGLAGGGQETQY
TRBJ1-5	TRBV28	ASIIGQGSQPQH
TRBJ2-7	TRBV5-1	ASSTRQGATTYEQY
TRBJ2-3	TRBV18	ASSGSTSTDTQY
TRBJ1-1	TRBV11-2	ASSTRGSVATEAF